The 14 T cell receptor beta chains in this list originate from one sample, sequenced in a study of control samples from healthy donors and cancer patients. Here immunoSEQ multiplex PCR was the method, and the copy in TCRdb shows in-frame clones only, minus some. The data hold tens of thousands of clones, with 88% observed a single time. The sequencing sample was made of PBMCs. The receptors shown here come from a man in his fifties with head and neck cancer.

The CDR3: CASISGNTIYF. The CDR3 DNA is TGTGCCAGTATCTCTGGAAACACCATATATTTT. J is TRBJ1-3 and V is TRBV6-5; D gene unclear. In germline, CDR1 is MNHEY, CDR2 SVGAGI. Trimming cost V 9 bases and J 0 bases, with 3 bases left between them. This CDR3 comprises 11 residues.

The chain combines TRBV20-1 with TRBJ2-7, with TRBD2 as a possible D gene (5 bases). The germline V and J ends were trimmed by 3 bases and 2 bases, with 11 bases remaining between them. The CDR3 contains 13 residues. Germline V gives CDR1 DFQATT, CDR2 SNEGSKA (reference sequence). The CDR3: CSASWRRTYEQYF. The DNA for the CDR3 is TGCAGTGCTAGTTGGCGGAGGACCTACGAGCAGTACTTC.

The chain couples TRBV4-1 to TRBJ2-7; perhaps TRBD1 as D (5 bases). V lost 2 bases to trimming and J lost 3 bases, with 11 bases between them. The length of the CDR3 is 14 residues. Germline V gene sequence: CDR1 MGHRA, CDR2 YSYEKL. The CDR3 here is CASSQQGTNYEQYF. The CDR3 DNA sequence: TGCGCCAGCAGCCAACAGGGTACTAACTACGAGCAGTACTTC.

The chain joins TRBV27 to TRBJ2-1, with D unresolved. Trimming left V 3 bases short and J 10 bases short, with 13 bases between. The CDR3 spans 13 residues. Germline loops: CDR1 MNHEY, CDR2 SMNVEV (reference sequence). In DNA form, the CDR3 reads TGTGCCAGCAGTTTCCCGACCCAGAGAGAGCAGTTCTTC. Translating gives CASSFPTQREQFF.

Comments on this clone: One end of the junction is discordant with germline, which a read error may explain. This rearrangement joins TRBV14 to TRBJ2-2; either TRBD1 or TRBD2 may fit D (5 bases each). CDR1 and CDR2 (germline): SGHDN, FVKESK. This CDR3 has 18 amino acids. The chain's CDR3 is CASSQAGKGPRADRGAVF. CDR3 bases: TGTGCCAGCAGCCAAGCCGGAAAGGGGCCAAGGGCCGACCGGGGAGCTGTTTTT.

The rearrangement uses TRBV14 and TRBJ2-3; D gene unclear. The germline V gene encodes CDR1 SGHDN and CDR2 FVKESK. V lost 1 base and J 2 bases, leaving 7 bases between the germline ends. The CDR3 spans 14 residues. This chain's CDR3 is CASSQGGLTDTQYF. CDR3 DNA sequence: TGTGCCAGCAGCCAAGGAGGCCTCACAGATACGCAGTATTTT.

V and J are TRBV9 and TRBJ2-3; 9 bases line up with TRBD1. The CDR3 contains 15 residues. Germline loops: CDR1 SGDLS, CDR2 YYNGEE. J gave up 4 bases and V 4 bases, and 7 bases lay outside the gene matches. This CDR3 is CASSTYRGRSDTQYF. CDR3 sequence (DNA): TGTGCCAGCAGCACCTACAGGGGGCGGTCAGATACGCAGTATTTT. The complete variable domain, with remaining parts taken from reference TRBV9 and TRBJ2-3, reads DSGVTQTPKHLITATGQRVTLRCSPRSGDLSVYWYQQSLDQGLQFLIQYYNGEERAKGNILERFSAQQFPDLHSELNLSSLELGDSALYFCASSTYRGRSDTQYFGPGTRLTVL.

The rearrangement links TRBV28 to TRBJ1-5; possibly TRBD1 for D (5 bases). The CDR3 consists of 13 residues. Deletions cut 9 bases from V and 3 bases from J, with 12 bases between. The germline V gene has CDR1 MDHEN and CDR2 SYDVKM. CDR3 protein: CASLGRYNQPQHF. The CDR3 nucleotides are TGTGCCAGTCTGGGACGGTACAATCAGCCCCAGCATTTT.

This clone is a singleton in its sample. The V gene is TRBV2, the J gene TRBJ2-2; TRBD1 agrees at 11 bases. CDR3 size: 18 residues. Germline loops: CDR1 SNHLY, CDR2 FYNNEI. Trimming at V came to 8 bases and at J to 7 bases, leaving 18 bases not matched to a gene. CDR3 sequence: CASHDGTGGYSLNGELFF. CDR3 DNA: TGTGCCAGCCACGATGGGACAGGGGGGTATAGTCTGAACGGGGAGCTGTTTTTT.

V gene TRBV5-1 combines with J gene TRBJ2-7; 7 bases agree with TRBD1. The CDR3 is made up of 14 amino acids. CDR1 and CDR2 (germline): SGHRS, YFSETQ. Losses at the gene ends were 0 bases for V and 5 bases for J; bases not matched to a gene: 5. CDR3 sequence reads: CASSLEGQLNEQYF. CDR3 bases: TGCGCCAGCAGCTTGGAGGGACAGCTAAACGAGCAGTACTTC.

The chain uses TRBV24-1 and TRBJ2-3; D is undetermined. Trimming removed 3 bases at V and 3 bases at J, with 6 bases between. CDR3 size: 13 residues. Germline V gives CDR1 KGHDR, CDR2 SFDVKD. CDR3 sequence reads: CATSDPGTDTQYF. In DNA, the CDR3 is TGTGCCACCAGTGATCCGGGTACAGATACGCAGTATTTT.

V usage is TRBV19 and J usage is TRBJ2-1, with TRBD1 identical over 12 bases. Germline lookup yields CDR1 LNHDA and CDR2 SQIVND (reference sequence). V was clipped by 5 bases and J by 3 bases; unmatched bases: 17. This CDR3 region has 20 residues. CDR3 sequence reads: CASSPNPGQGAGAYYNEQFF. The CDR3 region has the DNA TGTGCCAGTAGTCCAAATCCGGGACAGGGGGCCGGGGCGTACTACAATGAGCAGTTCTTC.

J is TRBJ2-1 and V is TRBV9; TRBD2 agrees at 7 bases. The germline CDR1 and CDR2 sequences are SGDLS and YYNGEE. J was trimmed by 2 bases and V by 2 bases; bases with no gene match: 4. The CDR3 runs 15 residues. The CDR3 nucleotides are TGTGCCAGCAGCGTTGGAGGGAGGGCCTACAATGAGCAGTTCTTC. It encodes CASSVGGRAYNEQFF.

This clone was seen a handful of times. V is TRBV15 and J is TRBJ1-4, with D perhaps TRBD1 (5 bases). Trimming left V 6 bases short and J 4 bases short, with 12 bases between. The CDR3 length is 14 residues. Germline lookup yields CDR1 LNHNV and CDR2 YYDKDF (reference sequence). CDR3 nucleotides: TGTGCCACCAGTTCGGACACCCTTAATGAAAAACTGTTTTTT. Translating gives CATSSDTLNEKLFF.